The next 26 T cell receptor beta chains were all read from a single sample in a study of response to subunit inactivated influenza vaccine. TCRdb re-analysed the RT-PCR reads in MiXCR, keeping a single row per CDR3 protein. The repertoire includes hundreds of thousands of distinct CDR3 sequences, around 11% of them detected once, and 10% sits in the top ten. Sequenced here: PBMCs from blood, sampled on the day of vaccination. Receptors were obtained from a man aged 50 to 59 who received an inactivated influenza vaccine.

At least ten counts were recorded for this clonotype. This rearrangement joins TRBV24-1 to TRBJ2-2; D ambiguous. The germline V and J ends were trimmed by 5 bases and 0 bases, with 6 bases remaining between them. The CDR3 extends over 14 amino acids. Germline CDR1 is KGHDR and CDR2 is SFDVKD. The CDR3 region is CATSVDANTGELFF. The CDR3 nucleotides read TGTGCCACCAGTGTGGACGCGAACACCGGGGAGCTGTTTTTT.

V and J are TRBV21-1 and TRBJ1-1; TRBD1, the table's D call, lacks a check against the DNA. TRBV21-1 represents a pseudogene. The CDR3 runs to 17 residues. The DNA for the CDR3 is TGTGCCAGCAGCAAAGAAGTCCCACAGGGGCAGGACACTGAAGCTTTCTTT. It translates to CASSKEVPQGQDTEAFF.

This clonotype was observed at least ten times. The chain recombines TRBV20-1 with TRBJ2-1; maybe TRBD2 (6 bases). The germline CDR1 and CDR2 sequences are DFQATT and SNEGSKA (reference sequence). Trimming removed 5 bases from V and 0 bases from J, with 14 bases in between. CDR3 length equals 15 residues. The CDR3 bases are TGCAGTGCTCTGGGACTGACTGACTCCTACAATGAGCAGTTCTTC. Protein: CSALGLTDSYNEQFF.

The genes are TRBV15 and TRBJ2-4; the D is unclear. CDR3 size: 15 residues. CDR1 LNHNV and CDR2 YYDKDF come from the germline V gene (reference sequence). The V and J ends lost 0 bases and 0 bases respectively, with 6 bases between them. The CDR3 loop reads CATSRDTLAKNIQYF. The CDR3 DNA reads TGTGCCACCAGCAGAGACACGCTAGCCAAAAACATTCAGTACTTC.

V and J are TRBV7-9 and TRBJ1-6; TRBD1 matches 9 bases. The junction had 8 bases not matched to a gene; V was cut back by 4 bases and J by 10 bases. This CDR3 contains 15 residues. CDR1 is SEHNR and CDR2 is FQNEAQ in the germline V gene (reference sequence). For the CDR3, the DNA is TGTGCCAGCAGCTCCAGGACAGGGGATCGGTCACCCCTCCACTTT. This codes for CASSSRTGDRSPLHF. Supplemented by reference TRBV7-9 and TRBJ1-6, the full variable domain reads DTGVSQNPRHKITKRGQNVTFRCDPISEHNRLYWYRQTLGQGPEFLTYFQNEAQLEKSRLLSDRFSAERPKGSFSTLEIQRTEQGDSAMYLCASSSRTGDRSPLHFGNGTRLTVT.

The chain carries TRBV29-1 and TRBJ2-5; D unresolved. This CDR3 is 12 amino acids long. V was shortened by 6 bases and J by 1 base, with 9 bases between the two germline ends. Germline lookup yields CDR1 SQVTM and CDR2 ANQGSEA. CDR3: CSVDLVQETQYF. In DNA form, the CDR3 reads TGCAGCGTAGATCTAGTCCAAGAGACCCAGTACTTC.

The table lists this clonotype with a few counts. V and J are TRBV4-3 and TRBJ2-5, with unresolved D. CDR3 length: 14 amino acids. V was cut by 1 base and J by 5 bases, with 11 bases left in between. CDR1 LGHNA and CDR2 YSLEER come from the germline V gene. The CDR3 DNA is TGCGCCAGCAGCCAAGGGCGCTCCGGGGAGACCCAGTACTTC. This sequence encodes CASSQGRSGETQYF.

The sample holds a few counts of this clonotype. The chain couples TRBV12-3 or TRBV12-4 to TRBJ1-5; D unclear. The CDR3 has 14 amino acids. Trimming took off 6 bases at V and 2 bases at J, with 11 bases between the two ends. CDR3 nucleotides: TGTGCCAGCAGCTCTGGGTTGGGCAATCAGCCCCAGCATTTT. This gives the protein CASSSGLGNQPQHF.

The chain has TRBV5-1 and TRBJ2-7; 9 nucleotides match TRBD1. Germline loops: CDR1 SGHRS, CDR2 YFSETQ. V lost 2 bases and J lost 6; bases outside the gene matches: 6. This CDR3 has 14 amino acids. The chain's CDR3 is CASSLTGGPSEQYF. The CDR3 region has the DNA TGCGCCAGCAGCTTAACAGGGGGCCCCTCCGAGCAGTACTTC.

This clonotype was counted at least ten times. This rearrangement joins TRBV7-9 to TRBJ2-3; TRBD2 matches at 7 bases. In germline, CDR1 is SEHNR, CDR2 FQNEAQ (reference sequence). The CDR3 runs to 16 residues. Trimming removed 3 bases from V and 4 bases from J; junction bases left unmatched: 10. CDR3 residues: CASSFVLRGNADTQYF. For the CDR3, the DNA is TGTGCCAGCAGCTTCGTTCTGCGGGGGAACGCAGATACGCAGTATTTT.

V is TRBV6-1 and J is TRBJ2-1; possibly TRBD1 or TRBD2 for D (6 bases each). The germline V gene encodes CDR1 MNHNS and CDR2 SASEGT. The CDR3 runs 17 residues. The V end was cut by 5 bases, the J end by 0 bases, with 17 bases between. CDR3 sequence reads: CASSTTGAGSSYNEQFF. Written as DNA, the CDR3 is TGTGCCAGCAGTACAACGGGGGCAGGTAGCTCCTACAATGAGCAGTTCTTC.

This clonotype was seen ten or more times. The chain has TRBV10-2 and TRBJ2-7, with 12 bases matching TRBD2. In germline, CDR1 is WSHSY, CDR2 SAAADI. V dropped 6 bases and J dropped 0; count of bases not matched to a gene: 6. This CDR3 is 16 amino acids long. The CDR3 sequence: CASRNSLAGGSYEQYF. The CDR3 nucleotides read TGCGCCAGCAGAAACTCACTAGCGGGAGGCTCCTACGAGCAGTACTTC.

A word on this clonotype: Just one base apart from a much larger clone, this may be a read error. The rearrangement uses TRBV5-8 and TRBJ2-1, with TRBD2 matching 14 bases. The length of the CDR3 is 16 residues. In germline, CDR1 is SGHTS, CDR2 YDEGEE. The CDR3 spells CDSSYSSGLAGDEQFF. The CDR3 DNA sequence: TGTGACAGCAGCTACTCCTCGGGACTAGCGGGAGATGAGCAGTTCTTC.

This clonotype occurred many times. V gene TRBV20-1 combines with J gene TRBJ1-1; a weak D match, TRBD1 (5 bases). Trimming removed 3 bases from V and 3 bases from J, with 5 bases in between. CDR3 length equals 11 residues. Germline V gives CDR1 DFQATT, CDR2 SNEGSKA (reference sequence). CDR3 DNA: TGCAGTGCTAGGGGGGACACTGAAGCTTTCTTT. It specifies CSARGDTEAFF.

The chain recombines TRBV5-1 with TRBJ2-2; TRBD1 is a possible D gene (6 bases). V lost 1 base and J lost 0, with 13 bases in between. The germline V gene encodes CDR1 SGHRS and CDR2 YFSETQ. The CDR3 has 17 amino acids. The CDR3 bases are TGCGCCAGCAGCTTGAATCCCGGGACATCGAACACCGGGGAGCTGTTTTTT. Amino acids: CASSLNPGTSNTGELFF.

This clonotype was seen more than once but under ten times. V gene TRBV5-1 combines with J gene TRBJ2-3, with TRBD2 matching 13 bases. The trim removed 0 bases at V and 0 bases at J, leaving 13 bases unmatched. This CDR3 is built from 21 residues. Germline V gene lookup returns CDR1 SGHRS and CDR2 YFSETQ. CDR3 protein: CASSLAKGLAGPIASTDTQYF. The CDR3 nucleotides are TGCGCCAGCAGCTTGGCCAAGGGACTAGCGGGACCTATTGCGAGCACAGATACGCAGTATTTT.

On this clonotype: This may come from a read error, since a much larger clone is one base off. The chain carries TRBV12-3 or TRBV12-4 and TRBJ2-1, with TRBD2 matching 8 bases. The CDR3 has 16 amino acids. V gave up 5 bases and J gave up 12 bases; unmatched junction bases: 18. CDR3 coding DNA: TGTGCCAGCAGTCTCTGCACCGGGACTAGTCTATTTGTGCAGTTCTTC. This encodes CASSLCTGTSLFVQFF.

The chain is built from TRBV20-1 and TRBJ2-1; 14 bases match TRBD2. CDR3 length: 16 amino acids. Germline values: CDR1 DFQATT, CDR2 SNEGSKA (reference sequence). Unmatched junction bases numbered 6, after V lost 2 bases and J lost 6 bases. This CDR3 reads CSARPLTSGRANEQFF. The CDR3, as DNA: TGCAGTGCTAGACCCCTGACTAGCGGGAGGGCCAATGAGCAGTTCTTC.

In this sample, this clonotype turned up many times. The rearrangement uses TRBV20-1 and TRBJ2-7, with 8 bases lining up with TRBD1. Germline V lookup: CDR1 DFQATT, CDR2 SNEGSKA (reference sequence). CDR3 length: 15 residues. The ends lost 0 bases at V and 4 bases at J; junction bases unmatched: 8. CDR3 DNA sequence: TGCAGTGCTAGAGATCCCGGACAGGGACTTTACGAGCAGTACTTC. It yields the protein CSARDPGQGLYEQYF.

V is TRBV6-2 or TRBV6-3 and J is TRBJ2-7, with TRBD1 matching 9 bases. The germline CDR1 and CDR2 sequences are MNHEY and SVGEGT. Germline trimming cut 2 bases from V and 0 bases from J; bases unmatched to any gene: 8. The CDR3 length is 17 residues. The CDR3 DNA sequence: TGTGCCAGCAGTTACGCGTCTGGGACAGGGAGCTCCTACGAGCAGTACTTC. Amino acid sequence: CASSYASGTGSSYEQYF.

J is TRBJ2-1 and V is TRBV7-9; D is unresolved. The germline CDR1 and CDR2 sequences are SEHNR and FQNEAQ (reference sequence). This CDR3 spans 12 amino acids. Trimming left V 0 bases short and J 10 bases short, with 7 bases between. The CDR3: CASSLAVAEQFF. Here the CDR3 DNA reads TGTGCCAGCAGCTTAGCGGTAGCCGAGCAGTTCTTC.

The chain couples TRBV20-1 to TRBJ2-5, with TRBD1 matching 8 bases. The CDR3 contains 12 residues. Germline CDR1 and CDR2: DFQATT and SNEGSKA (reference sequence). The CDR3 here is CGSRGRRETQYF. The CDR3 region has the DNA TGCGGATCCAGGGGGCGGAGGGAGACCCAGTACTTC.

The CDR3 loop is CASSLRGPHNYGYTF. The CDR3 DNA sequence: TGTGCCAGCAGCTTGAGGGGTCCGCATAACTATGGCTACACCTTC. J is TRBJ1-2 and V is TRBV7-9; D is perhaps TRBD1 (5 bases). The CDR3 extends over 15 amino acids. V was clipped by 3 bases and J by 1 base, with 12 bases between them. Germline values: CDR1 SEHNR, CDR2 FQNEAQ (reference sequence).

The chain couples TRBV4-2 to TRBJ2-3, with TRBD2 matching 11 bases. This CDR3 is built from 16 residues. CDR1 is LGHNA and CDR2 is YNFKEQ in the germline V gene. J gave up 4 bases and V 1 base, and 4 bases lay outside the gene matches. CDR3 in amino acids: CASSQVLAGVADTQYF. The CDR3 nucleotides are TGTGCCAGCAGCCAAGTACTAGCGGGAGTTGCAGATACGCAGTATTTT.

This clonotype was recorded at least ten times. This CDR3 reads CATSRAQGTYNEQFF. DNA of the CDR3: TGTGCCACCAGCAGAGCCCAGGGTACCTACAATGAGCAGTTCTTC. This sequence joins TRBV15 and TRBJ2-1; TRBD1 might be the D (5 bases). Germline assignment: CDR1 LNHNV and CDR2 YYDKDF (reference sequence). This CDR3 contains 15 residues. Trimming cost V 1 base and J 2 bases, with 9 bases left between them.

This clonotype was counted a few times. The rearrangement uses TRBV7-2 and TRBJ2-3; D gene ambiguous. The germline CDR1 and CDR2 sequences are SGHTA and FQGNSA. This CDR3 comprises 13 residues. V dropped 3 bases and J dropped 2 bases, with 6 bases sitting between them. The CDR3 DNA is TGTGCCAGCAGCTTTATACCCACAGATACGCAGTATTTT. Residues: CASSFIPTDTQYF.